These T cell receptor beta chains were read from a single sample in a study of tumor-infiltrating lymphocytes in primary liver carcinoma. TCRdb recomputed calls from the multiplex PCR reads with MiXCR, one row per CDR3 protein. The sample carries tens of thousands of distinct CDR3 sequences, roughly 73% recorded once. The sequencing sample was made of tumor-adjacent normal liver tissue. All receptors come from a woman in her twenties or thirties with primary liver carcinoma and hepatitis B virus infection. The conserved cysteine and the conserved F or W are not part of the CDR3 here.

J	V	CDR3
TRBJ2-7	TRBV11-1	ANILATASYVQY
TRBJ2-7	TRBV19	ASSTSPGDEQY
TRBJ1-5	TRBV6-1	ASSERGSVPSQPQH
TRBJ1-2	TRBV29-1	SVDGQGSCYT
TRBJ2-1	TRBV28	ASSQYNEQF
TRBJ2-3	TRBV28	ASSIAGSTDTQY
TRBJ2-1	TRBV10-2	ATRAGRDEQF
TRBJ2-2	TRBV5-6	ANSLAPRVTGELF
TRBJ2-7	TRBV5-1	ASSMRTEGYEQY
TRBJ2-2	TRBV5-1	ASSPGQGGIPGELF
TRBJ2-3	TRBV11-2	ASGARGALSTDTQY
TRBJ1-5	TRBV11-2	ASSLTRGGGQPQH
TRBJ2-5	TRBV9	ASSVGSESGQETQY
TRBJ1-1	TRBV10-3	AISEATTNTETF
TRBJ2-5	TRBV29-1	SVVSRTRETQY
TRBJ2-1	TRBV20-1	SAKGLVGENEQF
TRBJ1-3	TRBV29-1	SADQGLGDSGNTIY
TRBJ2-7	TRBV5-5	ASSSALAGPFTYEQY